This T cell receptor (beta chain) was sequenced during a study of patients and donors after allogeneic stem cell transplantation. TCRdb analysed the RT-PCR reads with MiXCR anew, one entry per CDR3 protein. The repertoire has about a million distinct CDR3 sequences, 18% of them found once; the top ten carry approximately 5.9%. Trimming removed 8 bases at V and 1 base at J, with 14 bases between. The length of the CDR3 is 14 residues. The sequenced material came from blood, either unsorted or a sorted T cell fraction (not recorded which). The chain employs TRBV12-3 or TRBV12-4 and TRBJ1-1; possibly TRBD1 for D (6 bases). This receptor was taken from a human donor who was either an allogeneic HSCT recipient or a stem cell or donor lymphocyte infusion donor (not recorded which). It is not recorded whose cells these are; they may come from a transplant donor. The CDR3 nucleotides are TGTGCCAGCCTTACAGGGCCGGAGAACACTGAAGCTTTCTTT. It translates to CASLTGPENTEAFF.